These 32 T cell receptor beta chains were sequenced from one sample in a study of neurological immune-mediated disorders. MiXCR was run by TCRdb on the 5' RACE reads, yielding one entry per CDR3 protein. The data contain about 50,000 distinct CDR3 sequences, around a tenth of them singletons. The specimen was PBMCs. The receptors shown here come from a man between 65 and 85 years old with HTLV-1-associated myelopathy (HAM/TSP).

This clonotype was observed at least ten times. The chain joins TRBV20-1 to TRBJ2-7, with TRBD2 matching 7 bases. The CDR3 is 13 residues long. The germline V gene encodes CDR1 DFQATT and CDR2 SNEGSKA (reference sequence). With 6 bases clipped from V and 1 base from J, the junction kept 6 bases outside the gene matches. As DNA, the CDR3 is TGCAGTGCCAGGGACTACGCTTCCTACGAGCAGTACTTC. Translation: CSARDYASYEQYF.

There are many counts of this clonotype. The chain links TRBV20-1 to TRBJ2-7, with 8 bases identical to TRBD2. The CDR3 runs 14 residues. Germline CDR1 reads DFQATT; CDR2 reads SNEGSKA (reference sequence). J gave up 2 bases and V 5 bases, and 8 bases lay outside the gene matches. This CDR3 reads CSAATGTSPYEQYF. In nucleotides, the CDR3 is TGCAGTGCTGCCACCGGGACTAGTCCCTACGAGCAGTACTTC.

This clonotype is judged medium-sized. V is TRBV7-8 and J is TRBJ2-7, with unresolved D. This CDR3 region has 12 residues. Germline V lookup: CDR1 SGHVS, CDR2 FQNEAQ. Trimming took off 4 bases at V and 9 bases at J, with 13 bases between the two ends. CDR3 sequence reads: CASSSHGQGQYF. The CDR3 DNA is TGTGCCAGCAGCTCCCACGGGCAAGGGCAGTACTTC.

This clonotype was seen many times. Written as DNA, the CDR3 is TGTGCCAGCAGCTTGTATCTGGGCACTGAAGCTTTCTTT. Translated: CASSLYLGTEAFF. The chain uses TRBV5-6 and TRBJ1-1, with unresolved D. The CDR3 is 13 residues long. Deletions cut 1 base from V and 4 bases from J, with 8 bases between. Germline V gives CDR1 SGHDT, CDR2 YYEEEE.

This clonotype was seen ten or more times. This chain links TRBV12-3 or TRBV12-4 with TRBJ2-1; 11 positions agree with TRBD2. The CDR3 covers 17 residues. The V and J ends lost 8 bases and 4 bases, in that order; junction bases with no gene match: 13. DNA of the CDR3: TGTGCCAGCCGCAAAATAGCGGGAGGGCCCGTTTACAATGAGCAGTTCTTC. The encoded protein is CASRKIAGGPVYNEQFF.

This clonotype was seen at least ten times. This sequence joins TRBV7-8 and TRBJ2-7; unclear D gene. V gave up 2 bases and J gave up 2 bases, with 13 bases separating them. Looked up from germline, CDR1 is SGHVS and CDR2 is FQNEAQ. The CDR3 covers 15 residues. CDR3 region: CASSLFGSSAYEQYF. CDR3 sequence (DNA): TGTGCCAGCAGCTTATTCGGTTCCTCGGCCTACGAGCAGTACTTC.

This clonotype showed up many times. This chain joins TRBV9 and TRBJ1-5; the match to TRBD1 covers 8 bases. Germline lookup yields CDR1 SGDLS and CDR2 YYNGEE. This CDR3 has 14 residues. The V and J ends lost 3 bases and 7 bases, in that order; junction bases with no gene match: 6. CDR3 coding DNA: TGTGCCAGCAGCGACACAGGGGGTCGGCAGCCCCAGCATTTT. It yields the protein CASSDTGGRQPQHF.

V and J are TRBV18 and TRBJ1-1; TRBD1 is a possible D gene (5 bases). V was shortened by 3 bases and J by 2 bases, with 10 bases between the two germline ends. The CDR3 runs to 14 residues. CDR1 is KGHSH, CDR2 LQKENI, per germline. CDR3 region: CASSPRDGNTEAFF. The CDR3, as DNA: TGTGCCAGCTCACCCCGGGACGGAAACACTGAAGCTTTCTTT.

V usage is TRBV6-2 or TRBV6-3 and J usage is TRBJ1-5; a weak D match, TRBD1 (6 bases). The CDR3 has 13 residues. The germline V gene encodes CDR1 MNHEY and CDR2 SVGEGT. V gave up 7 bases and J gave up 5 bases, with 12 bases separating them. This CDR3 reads CASKDRGYQPQHF. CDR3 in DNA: TGTGCCAGCAAGGACAGAGGGTATCAGCCCCAGCATTTT.

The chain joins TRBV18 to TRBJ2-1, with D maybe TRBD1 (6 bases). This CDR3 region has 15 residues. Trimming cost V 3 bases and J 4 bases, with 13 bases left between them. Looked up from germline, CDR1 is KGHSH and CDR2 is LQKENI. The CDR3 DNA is TGTGCCAGCTCACCTCCCGGGACACCATACAATGAGCAGTTCTTC. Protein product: CASSPPGTPYNEQFF.

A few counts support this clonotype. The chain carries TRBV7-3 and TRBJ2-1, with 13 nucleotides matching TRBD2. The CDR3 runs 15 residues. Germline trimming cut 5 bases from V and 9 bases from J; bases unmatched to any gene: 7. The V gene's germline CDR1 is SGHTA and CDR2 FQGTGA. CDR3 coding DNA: TGTGCCAGCAGCCTGACTAGCGGGAGGTCTAGTGAGCAGTTCTTC. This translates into CASSLTSGRSSEQFF.

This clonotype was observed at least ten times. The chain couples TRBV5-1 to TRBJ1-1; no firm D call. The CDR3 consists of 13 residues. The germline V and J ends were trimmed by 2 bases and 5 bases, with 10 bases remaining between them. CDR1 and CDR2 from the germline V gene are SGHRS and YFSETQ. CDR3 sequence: CASSFWSTTEAFF. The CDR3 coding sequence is TGCGCCAGCAGCTTTTGGTCGACGACTGAAGCTTTCTTT.

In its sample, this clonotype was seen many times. CDR3 coding DNA: TGTGCCAGCCAGAACGGGGTCAATGAGCAGTTCTTC. Translation gives CASQNGVNEQFF. The rearrangement links TRBV12-3 or TRBV12-4 to TRBJ2-1; TRBD2 might be the D (5 bases). This CDR3 is 12 amino acids long. V lost 8 bases, J lost 6 bases, and 11 bases lay in between.

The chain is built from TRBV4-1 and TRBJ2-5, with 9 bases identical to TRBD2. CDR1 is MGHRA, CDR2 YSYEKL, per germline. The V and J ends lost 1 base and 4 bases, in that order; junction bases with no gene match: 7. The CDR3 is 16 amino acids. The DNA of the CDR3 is TGCGCCAGCAGCCAAGGAACACTAGCGGGCAGAGAGACCCAGTACTTC. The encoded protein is CASSQGTLAGRETQYF.

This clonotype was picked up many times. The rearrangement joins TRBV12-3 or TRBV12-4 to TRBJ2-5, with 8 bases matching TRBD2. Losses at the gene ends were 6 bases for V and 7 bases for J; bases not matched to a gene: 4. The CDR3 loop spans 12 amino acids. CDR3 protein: CASRPGGGTQYF. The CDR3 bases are TGTGCCAGCAGGCCCGGGGGGGGGACCCAGTACTTC.

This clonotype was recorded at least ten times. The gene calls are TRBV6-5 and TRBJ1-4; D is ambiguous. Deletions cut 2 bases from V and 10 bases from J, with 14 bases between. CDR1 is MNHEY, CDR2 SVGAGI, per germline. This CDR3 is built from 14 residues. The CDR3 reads CASSYSLGGVKLFF. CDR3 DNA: TGTGCCAGCAGTTACAGTCTGGGAGGTGTAAAACTGTTTTTT.

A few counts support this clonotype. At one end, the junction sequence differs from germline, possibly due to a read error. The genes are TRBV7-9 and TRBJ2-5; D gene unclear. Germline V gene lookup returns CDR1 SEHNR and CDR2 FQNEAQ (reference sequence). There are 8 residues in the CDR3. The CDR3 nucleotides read TGTGCCAGCAGCTTACCCAACTTC. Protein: CASSLPNF.

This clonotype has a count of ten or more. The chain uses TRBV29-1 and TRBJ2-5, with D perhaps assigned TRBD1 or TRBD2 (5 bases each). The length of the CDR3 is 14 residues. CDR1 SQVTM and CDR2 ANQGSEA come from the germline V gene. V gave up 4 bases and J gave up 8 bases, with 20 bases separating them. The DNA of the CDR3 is TGCAGCGTTGTTCGGGCAGGGACCCTGGATACCCAGTACTTC. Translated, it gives CSVVRAGTLDTQYF.

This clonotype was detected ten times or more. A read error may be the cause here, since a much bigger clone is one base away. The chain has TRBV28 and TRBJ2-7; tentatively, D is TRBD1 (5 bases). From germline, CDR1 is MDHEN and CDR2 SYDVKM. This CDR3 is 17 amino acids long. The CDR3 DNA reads TGTGTCAGCAGTCCCTCCTCCGGGCAGGGCAGCTCCTACGAGCAGTACTTC. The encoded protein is CVSSPSSGQGSSYEQYF. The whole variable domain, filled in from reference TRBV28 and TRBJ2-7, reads DVKVTQSSRYLVKRTGEKVFLECVQDMDHENMFWYRQDPGLGLRLIYFSYDVKMKEKGDIPEGYSVSREKKERFSLILESASTNQTSMYLCVSSPSSGQGSSYEQYFGPGTRLTVT.

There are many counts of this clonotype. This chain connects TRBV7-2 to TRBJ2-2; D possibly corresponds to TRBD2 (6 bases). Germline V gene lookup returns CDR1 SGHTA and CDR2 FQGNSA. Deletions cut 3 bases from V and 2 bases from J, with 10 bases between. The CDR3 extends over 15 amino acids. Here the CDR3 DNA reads TGTGCCAGCAGCTTGGGGGGAGGTAACACCGGGGAGCTGTTTTTT. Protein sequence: CASSLGGGNTGELFF. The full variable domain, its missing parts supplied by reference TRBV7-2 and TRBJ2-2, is GAGVSQSPSNKVTEKGKDVELRCDPISGHTALYWYRQSLGQGLEFLIYFQGNSAPDKSGLPSDRFSAERTGGSVSTLTIQRTQQEDSAVYLCASSLGGGNTGELFFGEGSRLTVL.

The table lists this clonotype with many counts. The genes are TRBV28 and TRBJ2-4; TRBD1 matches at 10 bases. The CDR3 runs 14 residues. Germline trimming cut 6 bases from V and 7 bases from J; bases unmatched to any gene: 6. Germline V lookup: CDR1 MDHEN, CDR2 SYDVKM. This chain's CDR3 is CASSLTGGANIQYF. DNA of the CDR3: TGTGCCAGCAGCTTGACAGGGGGCGCGAACATTCAGTACTTC. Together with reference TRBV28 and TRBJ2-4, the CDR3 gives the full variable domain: DVKVTQSSRYLVKRTGEKVFLECVQDMDHENMFWYRQDPGLGLRLIYFSYDVKMKEKGDIPEGYSVSREKKERFSLILESASTNQTSMYLCASSLTGGANIQYFGAGTRLSVL.

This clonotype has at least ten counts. CDR3 loop: CSVDGTSGTETQYF. Written as DNA, the CDR3 is TGCAGCGTTGATGGGACTAGCGGGACAGAGACCCAGTACTTC. The chain links TRBV29-1 to TRBJ2-5, with TRBD2 matching over 13 bases. This CDR3 comprises 14 residues. Germline V lookup: CDR1 SQVTM, CDR2 ANQGSEA. V trimming: 3 bases; J trimming: 4 bases; junction bases outside the gene matches: 2.

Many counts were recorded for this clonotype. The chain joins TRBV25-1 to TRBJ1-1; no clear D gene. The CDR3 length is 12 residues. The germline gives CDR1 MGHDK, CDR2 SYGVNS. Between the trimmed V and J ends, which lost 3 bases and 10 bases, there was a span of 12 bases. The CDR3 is CASSEGSRGAFF. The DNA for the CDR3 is TGTGCCAGCAGTGAGGGATCCCGGGGAGCTTTCTTT.

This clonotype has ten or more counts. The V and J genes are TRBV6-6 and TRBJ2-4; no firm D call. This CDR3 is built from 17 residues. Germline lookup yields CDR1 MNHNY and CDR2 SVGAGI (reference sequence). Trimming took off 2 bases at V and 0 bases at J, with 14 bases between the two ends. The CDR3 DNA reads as TGTGCCAGCAGTTACCCCCCGGGCCGAATAGCCAAAAACATTCAGTACTTC. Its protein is CASSYPPGRIAKNIQYF.

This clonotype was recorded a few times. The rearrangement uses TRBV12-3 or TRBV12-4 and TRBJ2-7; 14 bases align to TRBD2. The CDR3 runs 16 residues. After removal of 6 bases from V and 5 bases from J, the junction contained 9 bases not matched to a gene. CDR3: CASSHGTSGRSHEQYF. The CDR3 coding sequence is TGTGCCAGCAGCCATGGGACTAGCGGGAGATCCCACGAGCAGTACTTC.

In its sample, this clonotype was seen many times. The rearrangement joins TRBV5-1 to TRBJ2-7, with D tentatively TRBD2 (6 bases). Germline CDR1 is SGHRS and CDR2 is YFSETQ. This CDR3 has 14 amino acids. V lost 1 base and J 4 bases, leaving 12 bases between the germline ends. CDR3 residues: CASSLTGAEYEQYF. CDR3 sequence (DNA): TGCGCCAGCAGCTTGACGGGAGCAGAGTACGAGCAGTACTTC.

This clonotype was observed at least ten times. The CDR3 bases are TGTGCCAGCAGCACCCGGACAGCGGAGACCCAGTACTTC. Protein: CASSTRTAETQYF. This chain links TRBV3-1 with TRBJ2-5, with D maybe TRBD1 (6 bases). Germline V lookup: CDR1 LGHDT, CDR2 YNNKEL (reference sequence). V dropped 5 bases and J dropped 5 bases, with 12 bases sitting between them. This CDR3 spans 13 amino acids.

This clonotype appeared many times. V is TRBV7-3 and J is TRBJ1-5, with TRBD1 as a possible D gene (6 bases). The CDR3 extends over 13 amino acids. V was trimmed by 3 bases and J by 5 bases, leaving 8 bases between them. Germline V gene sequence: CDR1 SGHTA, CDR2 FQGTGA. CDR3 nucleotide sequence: TGTGCCAGCAGCTTGGACAGATATCAGCCCCAGCATTTT. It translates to CASSLDRYQPQHF.

For the CDR3, the DNA is TGTGCCAGCAGCCCACAACGGCAGATTCAAGAGACCCAGTACTTC. Translation: CASSPQRQIQETQYF. The chain joins TRBV7-2 to TRBJ2-5; D is unresolved. V was trimmed by 5 bases and J by 2 bases, leaving 15 bases between them. The V gene's germline CDR1 is SGHTA and CDR2 FQGNSA. The CDR3 is 15 amino acids.

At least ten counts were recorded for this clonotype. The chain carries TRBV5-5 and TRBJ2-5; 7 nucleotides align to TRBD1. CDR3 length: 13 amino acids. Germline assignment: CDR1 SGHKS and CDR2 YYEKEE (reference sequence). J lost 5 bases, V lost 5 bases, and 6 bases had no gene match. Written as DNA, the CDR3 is TGTGCCAGCAGTCGACAGGGTGGGGAGACCCAGTACTTC. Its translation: CASSRQGGETQYF.

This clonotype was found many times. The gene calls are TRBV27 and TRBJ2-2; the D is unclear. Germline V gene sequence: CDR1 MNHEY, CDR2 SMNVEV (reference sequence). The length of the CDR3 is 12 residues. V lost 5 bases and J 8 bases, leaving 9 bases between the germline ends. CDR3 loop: CASSLRRGELFF. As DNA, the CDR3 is TGTGCCAGCAGTCTCAGACGGGGGGAGCTGTTTTTT.

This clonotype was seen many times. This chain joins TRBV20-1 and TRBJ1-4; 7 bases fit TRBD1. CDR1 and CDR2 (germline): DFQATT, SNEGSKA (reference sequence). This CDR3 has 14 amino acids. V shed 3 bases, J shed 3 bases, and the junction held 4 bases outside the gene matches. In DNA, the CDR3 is TGCAGTGCTAGGGAGGGGGCGGCTAATGAAAAACTGTTTTTT. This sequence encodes CSAREGAANEKLFF.